This TCR beta chain was retrieved from a study of blood T cell repertoires in COVID-19. The CDR3 covers 15 residues. Germline CDR1 is MGHRA and CDR2 is YSYEKL. The junction had 10 bases not matched to a gene; V was cut back by 4 bases and J by 6 bases. Clones were read by immunoSEQ multiplex PCR, and TCRdb kept only the in-frame ones, dropping some. The repertoire holds around 300,000 clones, around 88% seen once, with less than 2.5% in the top ten. The chain recombines TRBV4-1 with TRBJ1-2, with TRBD1 identical over 8 bases. The sequenced material came from peripheral blood. This clonotype originated in a woman under 40 who had recovered from COVID-19. The CDR3 DNA reads TGCGCCAGCAGCCCTGAACCGACAGGGGAGGATGGCTACACCTTC. This codes for CASSPEPTGEDGYTF.